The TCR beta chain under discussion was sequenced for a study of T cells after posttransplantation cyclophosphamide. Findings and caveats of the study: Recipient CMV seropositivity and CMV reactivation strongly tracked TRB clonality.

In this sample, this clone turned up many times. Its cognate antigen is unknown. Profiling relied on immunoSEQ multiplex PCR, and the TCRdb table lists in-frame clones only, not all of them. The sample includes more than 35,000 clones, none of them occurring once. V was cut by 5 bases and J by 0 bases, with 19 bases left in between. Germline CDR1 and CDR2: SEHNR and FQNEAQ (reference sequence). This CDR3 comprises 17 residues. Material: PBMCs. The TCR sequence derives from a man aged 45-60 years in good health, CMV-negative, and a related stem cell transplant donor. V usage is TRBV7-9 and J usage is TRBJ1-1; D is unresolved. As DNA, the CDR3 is TGTGCCAGCAGCCCTCCGGCGCGGCTTACCCTGAACACTGAAGCTTTCTTT. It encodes CASSPPARLTLNTEAFF.